This T cell receptor beta chain was observed in a study of blood T cell repertoires in COVID-19. Across the whole study: The United States, Italy and Spain supplied acute and convalescent COVID-19 samples. The analysed material was cDNA or gDNA that came from T cells, B-cell-depleted T cells, or PBMCs.

The CDR3 is 20 amino acids. CDR1 and CDR2 (germline): SGDLS, YYNGEE. Trimming at V came to 0 bases and at J to 6 bases, leaving 16 bases not matched to a gene. Study processing details: Amplifying reference gene primers gave estimates of nucleated cell counts. Produced via immunoSEQ multiplex PCR; TCRdb's table is partial and in-frame only. For V, J and clone size, that table is used; D and trimming come from the DNA. The sample carries about 140,000 clones, around nine tenths recorded once. The chain carries TRBV9 and TRBJ2-1; TRBD2 matches at 12 bases. This clonotype was sampled from a woman aged 55-69 years with acute or convalescent COVID-19. The sample consisted of peripheral blood. The CDR3 region is CASSVAPRPSGGAKGNEQFF. The CDR3, as DNA: TGTGCCAGCAGCGTAGCCCCTCGGCCTAGCGGGGGGGCCAAAGGCAATGAGCAGTTCTTC.